This is a list of T cell receptor beta chains from one sample in a study of shared clonotypes between healthy human individuals. Only in-frame clones appear in the TCRdb table, and some are missing; sequencing was by immunoSEQ multiplex PCR. The sample consists of about 600,000 clones, more than 95% of them appearing once. Source material: naive CD4+ T cells sorted from blood. These receptors were taken from a woman aged 25 to 39 in good health. CDR3s include the opening cysteine and the closing phenylalanine or tryptophan. The D gene is left open where the match is weak. Size tells how often a clone was seen (once, few, many) or the class of an expanded clone, and some rows leave it out.

D gene,clone size,V gene,J gene,CDR3 DNA,CDR3 protein
NA,NA,TRBV28,TRBJ2-7,TGTGCCAGCAGTTTAGATCGGCAGGCAATTAGCCCCTACGAGCAGTACTTC,CASSLDRQAISPYEQYF
NA,NA,TRBV5-6,TRBJ2-7,TGTGCCAGCAGCTTGTCAGCCAGTTCCTACGAGCAGTACTTC,CASSLSASSYEQYF
NA,NA,TRBV28,TRBJ2-7,TGTGCCAGCACCCTTCCAGGGAGCTACGAGCAGTACTTC,CASTLPGSYEQYF
NA,NA,TRBV29-1,TRBJ1-4,TGCAGCGCACTAGACACTCCGTCGGAAAAACTGTTTTTT,CSALDTPSEKLFF
NA,NA,TRBV6-1,TRBJ1-2,TGTGCCAGCAGTGCGGCCGGAAACTATGGCTACACCTTC,CASSAAGNYGYTF
NA,once,TRBV7-9,TRBJ1-4,TGTGCCAGCAGCTTAACAGGGATTGGATCTGAAAAACTGTTTTTT,CASSLTGIGSEKLFF
NA,NA,TRBV19,TRBJ1-6,TGTGCCAGTAGCCGCGTTGATTCACCCCTCCACTTT,CASSRVDSPLHF
NA,NA,TRBV18,TRBJ1-1,TGTGCCAGCTCGCCGGGACAGAACACTGAAGCTTTCTTT,CASSPGQNTEAFF
NA,NA,TRBV7-9,TRBJ2-7,TGTGCCAGCAGCTTACCGGAGGGGGTGGGTGAGCAGTACTTC,CASSLPEGVGEQYF
TRBD1,NA,TRBV2,TRBJ1-6,TGTGCCAGCAGTGGCGACAGGGGCAATTCACCCCTCCACTTT,CASSGDRGNSPLHF
NA,NA,TRBV2,TRBJ2-3,TGTGCCAGCAGTGAATTAGGTCTACCTACGCAGTATTTT,CASSELGLPTQYF
TRBD2,NA,TRBV14,TRBJ2-3,TGTGCCAGCAGCCCGCAAGCGGGAGCGGGAACAGATACGCAGTATTTT,CASSPQAGAGTDTQYF
TRBD1,NA,TRBV5-1,TRBJ2-7,TGCGCCAGCAGCTTTGGGACAGGGGGATTCAACGAGCAGTACTTC,CASSFGTGGFNEQYF
NA,NA,TRBV6-1,TRBJ1-6,TGTGCCAGCAGTACCCAGAGCTCCTATAATTCACCCCTCCACTTT,CASSTQSSYNSPLHF
NA,NA,TRBV7-9,TRBJ1-2,TGTGCCAGCAGCTCATCGGAGGATCGCTATGGCTACACCTTC,CASSSSEDRYGYTF
NA,once,TRBV5-1,TRBJ2-7,TGCGCCAGCAGCTTTGGAGGAGGTTGGACGGTCGAGCAGTACTTC,CASSFGGGWTVEQYF
TRBD1,NA,TRBV15,TRBJ2-7,TGTGCCACCAGCAGTCTCGGGACAGGGGGCCACGAGCAGTACTTC,CATSSLGTGGHEQYF
NA,NA,TRBV10-1,TRBJ1-1,TGCGCCAGCAGTGTTGGGGTTCAGAACACTGAAGCTTTCTTT,CASSVGVQNTEAFF
TRBD1,NA,TRBV5-8,TRBJ1-5,TGTGCCAGCAGCTTGGGGGACAGGCTCAATCAGCCCCAGCATTTT,CASSLGDRLNQPQHF
TRBD2,once,TRBV5-6,TRBJ2-5,TGTGCCAGCAGGTCTTCTGGGACTAGCGGAGTAGTAGAGACCCAGTACTTC,CASRSSGTSGVVETQYF
TRBD1,NA,TRBV28,TRBJ1-5,TGTGCCAGCAGTTCACCCGGACAGGGTAGCAATCAGCCCCAGCATTTT,CASSSPGQGSNQPQHF
TRBD1,NA,TRBV10-3,TRBJ1-2,TGTGCCATCAGTGAGAGACAGGGGCGGCATGGCTACACCTTC,CAISERQGRHGYTF
TRBD1,NA,TRBV18,TRBJ2-7,TGTGCCAGCTCACCTGTGGTTGGGACAGGCTCCTACGAGCAGTACTTC,CASSPVVGTGSYEQYF
TRBD2,NA,TRBV28,TRBJ2-7,TGTGCCAGCAGTTCGGGGGGTGGGTACGAGCAGTACTTC,CASSSGGGYEQYF
TRBD2,NA,TRBV10-2,TRBJ2-3,TGCGCCAGCAGTGAGACTCACAGCGTCGGGGGGGCAGATACGCAGTATTTT,CASSETHSVGGADTQYF
NA,NA,TRBV10-3,TRBJ2-2,TGTGCCATCGGTTCAGATACGAACACCGGGGAGCTGTTTTTT,CAIGSDTNTGELFF
NA,NA,TRBV5-1,TRBJ2-1,TGCGCCAGCAGCCGTAGTGGGAAAAATGAGCAGTTCTTC,CASSRSGKNEQFF
NA,NA,TRBV5-1,TRBJ2-5,TGCGCCAGCAGCTATAGATCTGGGGGAGAGACCCAGTACTTC,CASSYRSGGETQYF
NA,NA,TRBV5-1,TRBJ1-3,TGCGCCAGCAGCTTGGCCGGTGGGCACACTGGAAACACCATATATTTT,CASSLAGGHTGNTIYF
TRBD2,NA,TRBV6-4,TRBJ2-2,TGTGCCAGCGCGGGAGCAGCCGGGGAGCTGTTTTTT,CASAGAAGELFF
TRBD2,NA,TRBV11-2,TRBJ2-1,TGTGCCAGCAGCTCATTAGCGGGAGGGCCATACAATGAGCAGTTCTTC,CASSSLAGGPYNEQFF
NA,NA,TRBV5-1,TRBJ2-1,TGCGCCAGCAGCTTGGCTAACGGAGGGGGCACCTACAATGAGCAGTTCTTC,CASSLANGGGTYNEQFF
NA,NA,TRBV10-2,TRBJ2-1,TGCGCCAGCAGTGAGCGCAGATTCAATGAGCAGTTCTTC,CASSERRFNEQFF
NA,once,TRBV28,TRBJ1-4,TGTGCCAGCAGTTTATCGGGGGCGAGTTATGAAAAACTGTTTTTT,CASSLSGASYEKLFF
NA,NA,TRBV7-9,TRBJ2-2,TGTGCCAGCAGCTTAGTACGTGGGACAAAGAACACCGGGGAGCTGTTTTTT,CASSLVRGTKNTGELFF
NA,once,TRBV18,TRBJ1-1,TGTGCCAGCTCATATCCGGGGGCGGACACTGAAGCTTTCTTT,CASSYPGADTEAFF
TRBD2,NA,TRBV28,TRBJ2-7,TGTGCCAGCAGTTCCCCCGGGACTAGCTCCTACGAGCAGTACTTC,CASSSPGTSSYEQYF
NA,NA,TRBV4-1,TRBJ1-1,TGCGCCAGCAGCCAAGATCGCCTTCTAGGGCGGGAAGTAAGGACTGAAGCTTTCTTT,CASSQDRLLGREVRTEAFF
TRBD1,NA,TRBV19,TRBJ1-5,TGTGCCAGTATGGAACAGGGGGCTCTTTATCAGCCCCAGCATTTT,CASMEQGALYQPQHF
NA,NA,TRBV5-1,TRBJ2-7,TGCGCCAGCAGCGTCCGGACCGGGCAGGACGCGCCGACCTACGAGCAGTACTTC,CASSVRTGQDAPTYEQYF
TRBD1,once,TRBV7-9,TRBJ1-2,TGTGCCAGCAGCTCCGGGGGGACAGGGGACTATGGCTACACCTTC,CASSSGGTGDYGYTF
NA,NA,TRBV11-2,TRBJ2-5,TGTGCCAGCAGCGAACAGGGAATTCGAGAGACCCAGTACTTC,CASSEQGIRETQYF
NA,NA,TRBV5-1,TRBJ1-1,TGCGCCAGTAGCTCCCAGGGGTTGGACACTGAAGCTTTCTTT,CASSSQGLDTEAFF
TRBD1,NA,TRBV6-5,TRBJ1-1,TGTGCCAGCAGTTACGTCGCAGGGGGCCGGGGCACTGAAGCTTTCTTT,CASSYVAGGRGTEAFF
NA,NA,TRBV9,TRBJ1-2,TGTGCCAGCAGCGTAGGACCTCCCTATGGCTACACCTTC,CASSVGPPYGYTF
TRBD2,NA,TRBV14,TRBJ2-3,TGTGCCAGCAGCCAAGTCCTCGGGAGGGCTAGCACAGATACGCAGTATTTT,CASSQVLGRASTDTQYF
TRBD2,NA,TRBV28,TRBJ2-7,TGTGCCAGCAGTCCGGGTTGGGGCGGGGGATCCTACGAGCAGTACTTC,CASSPGWGGGSYEQYF
NA,NA,TRBV5-6,TRBJ1-2,TGTGCCAGCAGCCGACGGCAGAGGATCTATGGCTACACCTTC,CASSRRQRIYGYTF
TRBD1,NA,TRBV19,TRBJ2-7,TGTGCCAGCTACGTCGGGACAGGGACCGAGCAGTACTTC,CASYVGTGTEQYF
NA,NA,TRBV11-2,TRBJ2-2,TGTGCCAGCACCAACCTTCCCGGGGAGCTGTTTTTT,CASTNLPGELFF
TRBD2,NA,TRBV11-3,TRBJ2-3,TGTGCCAGCAGGCGACTAGCGGGAGGGCCGAGAGATACGCAGTATTTT,CASRRLAGGPRDTQYF
TRBD2,NA,TRBV5-4,TRBJ2-1,TGTGCCAGCAGTTCCGGGACTAGCGGACACAATGAGCAGTTCTTC,CASSSGTSGHNEQFF
NA,NA,TRBV30,TRBJ2-1,TGTGCCTGGAGTACGGTTTATGAGCAGTTCTTC,CAWSTVYEQFF